Presented here are 20 T cell receptor beta chains from one specimen sequenced in a study of shared clonotypes between healthy human individuals. TCRdb keeps only in-frame clones here, not all; method: immunoSEQ multiplex PCR. The sample yields some 500,000 clones, 70% to 80% seen once. Input material: PBMCs. Every receptor here comes from a woman between 40 and 55 years old in good health. Some clones in this sample may be carry-over from other donors' samples.

This clone was counted many times. The CDR3: CASSLFRGDNEQFF. In DNA form, the CDR3 reads TGCGCCAGCAGCTTGTTCAGGGGGGACAATGAGCAGTTCTTC. The chain is built from TRBV5-1 and TRBJ2-1, with D perhaps TRBD1 (7 bases). V gave up 1 base and J gave up 5 bases, with 10 bases separating them. The germline gives CDR1 SGHRS, CDR2 YFSETQ. CDR3 length equals 14 residues.

This sequence joins TRBV28 and TRBJ1-3; 7 bases agree with TRBD1. J was trimmed by 4 bases and V by 5 bases; bases with no gene match: 8. The CDR3 runs 15 residues. Germline-derived CDR1 and CDR2 are MDHEN and SYDVKM. CDR3 nucleotides: TGTGCCAGCAGTCCCCAAACAGGGGCGGGAAACACCATATATTTT. Protein: CASSPQTGAGNTIYF. Filled out from reference TRBV28 and TRBJ1-3, the complete variable domain reads DVKVTQSSRYLVKRTGEKVFLECVQDMDHENMFWYRQDPGLGLRLIYFSYDVKMKEKGDIPEGYSVSREKKERFSLILESASTNQTSMYLCASSPQTGAGNTIYFGEGSWLTVV.

The rearrangement uses TRBV7-4 and TRBJ2-1; 10 nucleotides match TRBD2. Germline V gene data show CDR1 as SGHVT and CDR2 as SQSDAQ. This CDR3 contains 18 residues. V was pared by 5 bases and J by 4 bases, with 14 bases of the junction left unmatched. CDR3 region: CASSPPNGTSGKYNEQFF. The CDR3 nucleotides read TGTGCCAGCAGCCCTCCCAATGGCACTAGCGGGAAGTACAATGAGCAGTTCTTC.

A few counts support this clone. V gene TRBV27 combines with J gene TRBJ2-1, with TRBD2 as a possible D gene (5 bases). The CDR3 has 11 residues. V lost 7 bases and J 9 bases, leaving 10 bases between the germline ends. The V gene's germline CDR1 is MNHEY and CDR2 SMNVEV (reference sequence). The CDR3 region is CASTRGVEQFF. CDR3 in DNA: TGTGCCAGCACCCGGGGAGTTGAGCAGTTCTTC.

The chain couples TRBV5-1 to TRBJ2-1; 8 positions agree with TRBD2. In germline, CDR1 is SGHRS, CDR2 YFSETQ. The J segment lost 4 bases and the V segment lost 3 bases, leaving 9 bases of the junction unmatched. This CDR3 spans 16 amino acids. CDR3: CASSSTPGGMYNEQFF. The CDR3 region has the DNA TGCGCCAGCAGCTCTACTCCGGGAGGGATGTACAATGAGCAGTTCTTC. Full variable domain (remainder filled in from reference TRBV5-1 and TRBJ2-1): KAGVTQTPRYLIKTRGQQVTLSCSPISGHRSVSWYQQTPGQGLQFLFEYFSETQRNKGNFPGRFSGRQFSNSRSEMNVSTLELGDSALYLCASSSTPGGMYNEQFFGPGTRLTVL.

The chain employs TRBV10-2 and TRBJ2-7; TRBD2 matches at 13 bases. This CDR3 contains 15 residues. The germline V gene encodes CDR1 WSHSY and CDR2 SAAADI. V lost 5 bases, J lost 5 bases, and 6 bases stayed unmatched. The CDR3: CASSWTSGSRDEQYF. The CDR3, as DNA: TGCGCCAGCAGTTGGACTAGCGGGAGTCGCGACGAGCAGTACTTC.

This clone was counted once. The chain uses TRBV7-8 and TRBJ1-1; D remains ambiguous. Germline CDR1 SGHVS, CDR2 FQNEAQ. This CDR3 region has 12 residues. Trimming removed 1 base at V and 4 bases at J, with 4 bases between. CDR3 DNA sequence: TGTGCCAGCAGCTTAGTGGTCACTGAAGCTTTCTTT. This codes for CASSLVVTEAFF.

In the case of this clone: This clone may be a read error of a much larger clone one base away. This CDR3 is also generated by other DNA sequences in the sample. The rearrangement uses TRBV2 and TRBJ1-1; TRBD1 aligns across 7 bases. CDR1 SNHLY and CDR2 FYNNEI come from the germline V gene. The CDR3 has 13 residues. J lost 10 bases, V lost 7 bases, and 12 bases had no gene match. CDR3 sequence: CASNWDSLGGAFF. In DNA, the CDR3 is TGTGCCAGCAACTGGGACAGCTTGGGGGGAGCTTTCTTT.

In this sample, this clone turned up many times. The genes are TRBV11-2 and TRBJ2-1; D is possibly TRBD1 or TRBD2 (6 bases each). Per germline, CDR1 SGHAT and CDR2 FQNNGV. The CDR3 has 16 residues. V lost 5 bases and J lost 0, with 14 bases in between. Written as DNA, the CDR3 is TGTGCCAGCAGCCGTAGGGGGGATAGCTCCTACAATGAGCAGTTCTTC. Encoded protein: CASSRRGDSSYNEQFF.

This clone appeared a single time. The chain's CDR3 is CATSRWGGDQPQHF. For the CDR3, the DNA is TGTGCCACCAGCAGGTGGGGGGGTGACCAGCCCCAGCATTTT. The rearrangement joins TRBV15 to TRBJ1-5; TRBD1 is a possible D gene (5 bases). The germline V gene encodes CDR1 LNHNV and CDR2 YYDKDF (reference sequence). This CDR3 has 14 residues. V lost 3 bases, J lost 7 bases, and 13 bases lay in between.

This chain joins TRBV6-6 and TRBJ2-1; tentative D call: TRBD2 (6 bases). This CDR3 is built from 14 residues. Trimming took 6 bases from V and 4 from J, leaving 13 bases between them. CDR1 and CDR2 from the germline V gene are MNHNY and SVGAGI (reference sequence). The CDR3 nucleotides are TGTGCCAGCAGCGGGGCGGGAAGTTACAATGAGCAGTTCTTC. It translates to CASSGAGSYNEQFF.

The chain links TRBV19 to TRBJ2-7, with a possible D match to TRBD1 (6 bases). Trimming took 5 bases from V and 0 from J, leaving 11 bases between them. CDR3 length equals 14 residues. From germline, CDR1 is LNHDA and CDR2 SQIVND (reference sequence). The CDR3 region has the DNA TGTGCCAGTAGTTCCCGACAGGACTCCTACGAGCAGTACTTC. This translates into CASSSRQDSYEQYF.

CDR3 sequence: CASFPQGTGGTEAFF. The DNA of the CDR3 is TGTGCCAGCTTTCCACAAGGGACAGGGGGAACTGAAGCTTTCTTT. The chain couples TRBV18 to TRBJ1-1; 11 nucleotides align to TRBD1. Germline values: CDR1 KGHSH, CDR2 LQKENI. This CDR3 contains 15 residues. The V and J ends lost 7 bases and 5 bases, in that order; junction bases with no gene match: 9.

Only a few counts were recorded for this clone. This sequence joins TRBV6-6 and TRBJ2-1; 8 nucleotides match TRBD2. CDR3 length: 11 residues. The germline V gene encodes CDR1 MNHNY and CDR2 SVGAGI (reference sequence). With V trimmed by 10 bases and J by 8 bases, 4 bases remained unmatched. The CDR3: CATGLVDEQFF. CDR3 in DNA: TGTGCCACGGGACTAGTAGATGAGCAGTTCTTC.

This clone appeared a single time. The chain is built from TRBV18 and TRBJ2-1; D may correspond to TRBD1 or TRBD2 (5 bases each). CDR1 and CDR2 from the germline V gene are KGHSH and LQKENI. This CDR3 comprises 14 residues. Trimming removed 0 bases from V and 5 bases from J, with 8 bases in between. The DNA for the CDR3 is TGTGCCAGCTCACCACCGGGACCCGACAATGAGCAGTTCTTC. Encoded protein: CASSPPGPDNEQFF.

The chain joins TRBV6-6 to TRBJ2-3; D assignment may be TRBD1 or TRBD2 (5 bases each). The V end was cut by 4 bases, the J end by 1 base, with 15 bases between. The CDR3 is 16 amino acids. Per germline, CDR1 MNHNY and CDR2 SVGAGI (reference sequence). CDR3 region: CASSSIFRGGTDTQYF. The CDR3 region has the DNA TGTGCCAGCAGTTCCATTTTCCGGGGCGGCACAGATACGCAGTATTTT.

V usage is TRBV5-1 and J usage is TRBJ2-5; the match to TRBD2 covers 12 bases. V lost 7 bases, J lost 5 bases, and 15 bases stayed unmatched. CDR3 length: 17 amino acids. The germline V gene has CDR1 SGHRS and CDR2 YFSETQ. The CDR3 DNA reads TGCGCCAGCCGCCCCTCACTAGCGGGAGGCCAGTGGGAGACCCAGTACTTC. As protein: CASRPSLAGGQWETQYF.

The J gene is TRBJ2-1, the V gene TRBV28, with 11 positions matching TRBD2. V was clipped by 2 bases and J by 0 bases; unmatched bases: 12. Germline loops: CDR1 MDHEN, CDR2 SYDVKM. This CDR3 is 20 amino acids long. The chain's CDR3 is CASSLGGVAGGGVSYNEQFF. CDR3 DNA: TGTGCCAGCAGTTTAGGTGGAGTAGCGGGAGGGGGGGTCTCCTACAATGAGCAGTTCTTC.

The chain employs TRBV5-6 and TRBJ2-7; no reliable D call. CDR1 and CDR2 from the germline V gene are SGHDT and YYEEEE. The CDR3 consists of 14 residues. The V end was cut by 0 bases, the J end by 7 bases, with 14 bases between. CDR3 sequence reads: CASSLGSQAHEQYF. CDR3 DNA sequence: TGTGCCAGCAGCTTGGGCAGTCAGGCTCATGAGCAGTACTTC.

The chain joins TRBV11-2 to TRBJ2-7, with TRBD1 matching 10 bases. Germline trimming cut 5 bases from V and 3 bases from J; bases unmatched to any gene: 7. Germline V CDR1 and CDR2: SGHAT, FQNNGV. CDR3 size: 15 residues. In nucleotides, the CDR3 is TGTGCCAGCAGCCCTGGACAGGGGGGCTACTACGAGCAGTACTTC. This encodes CASSPGQGGYYEQYF.